The entry that follows covers one T cell receptor beta chain sequence. This entry comes from a study of patients and donors after allogeneic stem cell transplantation. CDR1 and CDR2 (germline): SGHRS, YFSETQ. J gave up 5 bases and V 0 bases, and 9 bases lay outside the gene matches. This CDR3 contains 16 residues. MiXCR, applied by TCRdb to the RT-PCR reads, yields one record per CDR3 protein. The table lists hundreds of thousands of distinct CDR3 sequences, roughly 16% of them singletons. The V gene is TRBV5-1, the J gene TRBJ2-5, with 8 positions matching TRBD2. The sample was blood, either unsorted or a sorted T cell fraction (not recorded which). This receptor was taken from a human donor who was either an allogeneic HSCT recipient or a stem cell or donor lymphocyte infusion donor (not recorded which). It is not recorded whose cells these are; they may come from a transplant donor. The CDR3 protein is CASSLELAEEEETQYF. The CDR3 coding sequence is TGCGCCAGCAGCTTGGAACTAGCGGAGGAGGAGGAGACCCAGTACTTC.